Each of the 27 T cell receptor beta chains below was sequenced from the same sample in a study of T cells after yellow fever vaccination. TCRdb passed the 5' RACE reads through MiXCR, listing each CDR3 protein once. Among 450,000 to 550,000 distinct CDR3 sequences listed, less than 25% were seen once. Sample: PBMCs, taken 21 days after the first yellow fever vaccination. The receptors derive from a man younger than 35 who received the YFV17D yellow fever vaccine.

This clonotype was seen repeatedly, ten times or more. CDR3 protein: CASSLVAKLSDTQYF. CDR3 DNA: TGTGCCAGCAGCTTAGTGGCTAAACTATCGGATACGCAGTATTTT. The chain uses TRBV7-9 and TRBJ2-3; D not resolved. Trimming stripped 1 base from V and 6 bases from J, with 14 bases between. This CDR3 comprises 15 residues. The germline CDR1 and CDR2 sequences are SEHNR and FQNEAQ (reference sequence).

The CDR3, as DNA: TGTGCCAGCAGCGTAGAGGCTGATACGAATTCACCCCTCCACTTT. This translates into CASSVEADTNSPLHF. The chain has TRBV9 and TRBJ1-6; D is ambiguous. Germline V gives CDR1 SGDLS, CDR2 YYNGEE. V was pared by 0 bases and J by 7 bases, with 11 bases between. The CDR3 loop spans 15 amino acids.

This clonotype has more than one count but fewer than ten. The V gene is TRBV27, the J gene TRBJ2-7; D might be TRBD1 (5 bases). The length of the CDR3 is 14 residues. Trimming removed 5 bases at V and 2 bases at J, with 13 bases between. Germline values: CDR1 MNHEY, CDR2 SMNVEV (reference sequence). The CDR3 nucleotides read TGTGCCAGCAGTCCTACAGGATACCCCTACGAGCAGTACTTC. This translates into CASSPTGYPYEQYF.

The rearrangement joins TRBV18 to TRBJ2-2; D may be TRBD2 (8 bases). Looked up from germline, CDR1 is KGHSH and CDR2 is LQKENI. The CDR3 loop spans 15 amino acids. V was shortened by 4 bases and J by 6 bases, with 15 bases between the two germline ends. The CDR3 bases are TGTGCCAGCTCACTCCGGGAGGGGACAGCCGGGGAGCTGTTTTTT. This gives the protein CASSLREGTAGELFF.

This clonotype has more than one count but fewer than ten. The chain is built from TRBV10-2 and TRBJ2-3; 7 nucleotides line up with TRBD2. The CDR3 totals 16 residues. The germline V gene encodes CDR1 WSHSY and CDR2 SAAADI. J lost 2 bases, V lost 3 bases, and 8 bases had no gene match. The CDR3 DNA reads TGCGCCAGCAGTGAACGGAGCGGGACCTACACAGATACGCAGTATTTT. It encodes CASSERSGTYTDTQYF.

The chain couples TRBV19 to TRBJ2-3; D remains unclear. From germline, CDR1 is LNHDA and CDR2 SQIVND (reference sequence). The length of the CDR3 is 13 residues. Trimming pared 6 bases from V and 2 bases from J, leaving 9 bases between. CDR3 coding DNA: TGTGCCAGTAGCGCAACCCCCACAGATACGCAGTATTTT. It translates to CASSATPTDTQYF.

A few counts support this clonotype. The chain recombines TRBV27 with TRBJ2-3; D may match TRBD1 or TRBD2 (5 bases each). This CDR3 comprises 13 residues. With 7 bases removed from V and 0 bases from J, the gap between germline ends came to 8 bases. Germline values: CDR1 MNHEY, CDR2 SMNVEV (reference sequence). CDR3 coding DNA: TGTGCCAGCACCGGGACGAGCACAGATACGCAGTATTTT. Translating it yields CASTGTSTDTQYF.

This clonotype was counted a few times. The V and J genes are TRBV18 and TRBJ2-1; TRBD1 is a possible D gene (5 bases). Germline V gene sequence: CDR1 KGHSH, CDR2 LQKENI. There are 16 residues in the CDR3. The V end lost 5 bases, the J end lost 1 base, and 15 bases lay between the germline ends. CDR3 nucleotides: TGTGCCAGCTCATCCCTCACAGGCAGGTCCTACAATGAGCAGTTCTTC. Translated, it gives CASSSLTGRSYNEQFF.

CDR3 sequence: CASSLYGTGPYNEQFF. In nucleotides, the CDR3 is TGTGCCAGCAGCTTATACGGGACAGGACCTTACAATGAGCAGTTCTTC. The chain couples TRBV7-6 to TRBJ2-1; TRBD1 agrees at 8 bases. The CDR3 is 16 amino acids. V lost 2 bases, J lost 4 bases, and 7 bases stayed unmatched. Germline CDR1 is SGHVS and CDR2 is FNYEAQ. The variable domain in full, with the rest retrieved from reference TRBV7-6 and TRBJ2-1, is GAGVSQSPRYKVTKRGQDVALRCDPISGHVSLYWYRQALGQGPEFLTYFNYEAQQDKSGLPNDRFSAERPEGSISTLTIQRTEQRDSAMYRCASSLYGTGPYNEQFFGPGTRLTVL.

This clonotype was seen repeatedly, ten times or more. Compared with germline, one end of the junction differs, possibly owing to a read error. The CDR3 nucleotides are TGTGCCAGCAGCTTAGGGGGCACTTACGAGCAGTACTTC. It encodes CASSLGGTYEQYF. The genes are TRBV5-1 and TRBJ2-7; TRBD1 aligns across 7 bases. This CDR3 region has 13 residues. Germline V gives CDR1 SGHRS, CDR2 YFSETQ.

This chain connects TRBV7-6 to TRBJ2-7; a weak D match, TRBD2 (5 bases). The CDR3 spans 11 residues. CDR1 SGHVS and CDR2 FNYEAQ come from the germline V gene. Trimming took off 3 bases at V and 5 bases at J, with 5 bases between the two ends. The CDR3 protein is CASSFGDEQYV. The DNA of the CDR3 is TGTGCCAGCAGCTTCGGGGACGAGCAGTACGTC.

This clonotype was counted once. The CDR3 protein is CASSQPGQGDEQFF. CDR3 nucleotides: TGCGCCAGCAGCCAACCAGGGCAGGGCGATGAGCAGTTCTTC. This chain links TRBV4-1 with TRBJ2-1; weak D call: TRBD1 (5 bases). V was pared by 2 bases and J by 8 bases, with 13 bases between. This CDR3 has 14 amino acids. Germline V gives CDR1 MGHRA, CDR2 YSYEKL.

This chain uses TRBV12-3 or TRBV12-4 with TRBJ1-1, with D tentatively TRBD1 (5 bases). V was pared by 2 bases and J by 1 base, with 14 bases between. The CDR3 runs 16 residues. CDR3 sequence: CASSLWAGPGNTEAFF. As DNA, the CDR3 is TGTGCCAGCAGTTTATGGGCAGGGCCCGGGAACACTGAAGCTTTCTTT.

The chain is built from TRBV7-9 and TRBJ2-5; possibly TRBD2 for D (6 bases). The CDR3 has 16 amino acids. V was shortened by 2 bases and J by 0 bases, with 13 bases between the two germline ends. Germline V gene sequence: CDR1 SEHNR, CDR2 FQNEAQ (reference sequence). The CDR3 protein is CASSLSRWGDQETQYF. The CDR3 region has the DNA TGTGCCAGCAGCTTAAGTAGGTGGGGGGACCAAGAGACCCAGTACTTC.

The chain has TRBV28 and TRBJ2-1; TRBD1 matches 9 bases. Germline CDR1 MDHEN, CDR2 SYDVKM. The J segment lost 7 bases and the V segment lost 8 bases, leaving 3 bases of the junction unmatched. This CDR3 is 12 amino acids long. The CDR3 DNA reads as TGTGCCAGCCAGGGGACAGGGAATGAGCAGTTCTTC. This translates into CASQGTGNEQFF.

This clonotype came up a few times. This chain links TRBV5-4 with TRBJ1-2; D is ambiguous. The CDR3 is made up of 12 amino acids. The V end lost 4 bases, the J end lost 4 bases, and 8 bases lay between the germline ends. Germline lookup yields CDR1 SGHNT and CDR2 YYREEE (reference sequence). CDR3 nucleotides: TGTGCCAGCAGCGCGGCGGCCTATGGCTACACCTTC. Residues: CASSAAAYGYTF.

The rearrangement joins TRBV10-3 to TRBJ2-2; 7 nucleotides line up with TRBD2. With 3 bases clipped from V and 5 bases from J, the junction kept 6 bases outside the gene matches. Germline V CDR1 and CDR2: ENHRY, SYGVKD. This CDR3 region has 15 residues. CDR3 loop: CAISDILAATGELFF. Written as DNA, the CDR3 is TGTGCCATCAGTGATATCCTAGCGGCTACCGGGGAGCTGTTTTTT.

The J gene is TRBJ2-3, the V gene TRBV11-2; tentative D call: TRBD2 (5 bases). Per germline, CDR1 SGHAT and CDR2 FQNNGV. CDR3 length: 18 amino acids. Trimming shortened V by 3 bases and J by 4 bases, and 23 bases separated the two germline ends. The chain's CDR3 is CASSFGSGFRGIPDTQYF. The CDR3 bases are TGTGCCAGCAGCTTCGGGTCGGGGTTCCGAGGGATCCCAGATACGCAGTATTTT.

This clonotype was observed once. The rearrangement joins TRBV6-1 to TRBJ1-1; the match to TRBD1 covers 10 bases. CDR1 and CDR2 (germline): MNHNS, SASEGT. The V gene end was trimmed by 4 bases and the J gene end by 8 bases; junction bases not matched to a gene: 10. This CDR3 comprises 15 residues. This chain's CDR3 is CASSGRQGAFNEAFF. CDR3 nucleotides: TGTGCCAGCAGTGGGAGACAGGGGGCTTTTAACGAAGCTTTCTTT.

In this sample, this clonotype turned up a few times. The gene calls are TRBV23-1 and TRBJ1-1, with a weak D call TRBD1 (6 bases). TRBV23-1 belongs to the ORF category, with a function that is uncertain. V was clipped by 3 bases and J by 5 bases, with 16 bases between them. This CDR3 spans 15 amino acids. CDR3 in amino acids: CASSQSTRGDTEAFF. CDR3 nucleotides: TGCGCCAGCAGTCAGTCCACTAGGGGGGATACTGAAGCTTTCTTT.

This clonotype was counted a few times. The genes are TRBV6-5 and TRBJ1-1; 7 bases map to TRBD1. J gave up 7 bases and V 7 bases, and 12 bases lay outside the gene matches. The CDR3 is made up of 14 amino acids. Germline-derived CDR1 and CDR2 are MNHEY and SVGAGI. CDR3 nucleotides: TGTGCCAGCAATTTCGGACAGGTCACGGGTGAAGCTTTCTTT. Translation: CASNFGQVTGEAFF.

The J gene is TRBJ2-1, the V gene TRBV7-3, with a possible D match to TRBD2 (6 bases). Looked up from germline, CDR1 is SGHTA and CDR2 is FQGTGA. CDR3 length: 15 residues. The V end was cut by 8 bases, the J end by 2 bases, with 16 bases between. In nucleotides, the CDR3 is TGTGCCAGCGGGCCCTCGGGCGGGGCCTACAATGAGCAGTTCTTC. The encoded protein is CASGPSGGAYNEQFF.

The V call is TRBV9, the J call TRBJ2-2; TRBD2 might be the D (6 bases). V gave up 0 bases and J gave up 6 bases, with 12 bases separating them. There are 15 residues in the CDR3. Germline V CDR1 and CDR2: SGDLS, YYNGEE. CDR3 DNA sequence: TGTGCCAGCAGCGTAGATCACAGGAGGGCCGGGGAGCTGTTTTTT. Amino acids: CASSVDHRRAGELFF.

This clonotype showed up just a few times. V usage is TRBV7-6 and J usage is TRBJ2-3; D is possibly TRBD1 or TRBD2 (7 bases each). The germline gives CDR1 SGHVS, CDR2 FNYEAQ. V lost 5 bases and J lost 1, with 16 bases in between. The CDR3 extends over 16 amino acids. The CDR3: CASSKGGGRGTDTQYF. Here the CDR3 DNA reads TGTGCCAGCAGCAAAGGGGGCGGGAGAGGCACAGATACGCAGTATTTT.

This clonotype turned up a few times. For the CDR3, the DNA is TGTGCCAGTCTAGGGTCTATCTACAATGAGCAGTTCTTC. Protein sequence: CASLGSIYNEQFF. The chain joins TRBV2 to TRBJ2-1; no clear D. Germline V CDR1 and CDR2: SNHLY, FYNNEI. The CDR3 has 13 amino acids. Trimming shortened V by 9 bases and J by 3 bases, and 12 bases separated the two germline ends.

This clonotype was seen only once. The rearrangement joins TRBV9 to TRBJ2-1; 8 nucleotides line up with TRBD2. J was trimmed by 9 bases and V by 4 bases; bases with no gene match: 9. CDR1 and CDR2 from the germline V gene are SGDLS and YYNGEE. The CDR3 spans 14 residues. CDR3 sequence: CASSRGGLGSEQFF. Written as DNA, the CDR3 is TGTGCCAGCAGCCGGGGGGGCCTTGGTTCTGAGCAGTTCTTC. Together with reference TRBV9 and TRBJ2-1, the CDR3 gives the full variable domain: DSGVTQTPKHLITATGQRVTLRCSPRSGDLSVYWYQQSLDQGLQFLIQYYNGEERAKGNILERFSAQQFPDLHSELNLSSLELGDSALYFCASSRGGLGSEQFFGPGTRLTVL.

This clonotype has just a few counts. CDR3 nucleotide sequence: TGTGCCAGCAGGACGACGATAGGAACCTACAATGAGCAGTTCTTC. The encoded protein is CASRTTIGTYNEQFF. The chain uses TRBV5-5 and TRBJ2-1; D ambiguous. The germline V gene has CDR1 SGHKS and CDR2 YYEKEE (reference sequence). Trimming shortened V by 5 bases and J by 2 bases, and 14 bases separated the two germline ends. This CDR3 contains 15 residues.